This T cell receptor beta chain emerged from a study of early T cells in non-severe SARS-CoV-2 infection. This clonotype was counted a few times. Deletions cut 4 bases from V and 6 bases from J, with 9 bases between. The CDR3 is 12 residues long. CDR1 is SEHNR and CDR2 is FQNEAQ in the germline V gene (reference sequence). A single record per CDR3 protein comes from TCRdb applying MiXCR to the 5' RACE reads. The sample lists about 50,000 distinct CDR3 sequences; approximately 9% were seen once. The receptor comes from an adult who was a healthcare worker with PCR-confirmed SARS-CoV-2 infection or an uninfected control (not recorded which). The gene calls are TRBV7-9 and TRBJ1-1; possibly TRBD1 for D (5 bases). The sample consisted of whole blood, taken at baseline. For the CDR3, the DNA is TGTGCCAGCAGCTCGGGACTGTCTGAAGCTTTCTTT. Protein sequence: CASSSGLSEAFF.